The present T cell receptor (beta chain) was sequenced within a study of persistence of HIV-infected CD4 T cells. About the study: Isolated cells were CMV- and HIV-1 Gag-responding CD4+ T cells. Blood samples, up to 180 mL, came from multiple time points, except two leukapheresis donors sampled once.

A note on this clone: The antigen is not known.

The libraries were made with immunoSEQ version 4 in survey mode. Profiled with immunoSEQ multiplex PCR; TCRdb holds only in-frame clones, not every one. This sample has 50,000 to 65,000 clones; about 69% occur once, and the top ten carry roughly 1.7%. The stimulus was an HIV-1 Gag 15-mer peptide pool, about 1 ug/peptide/mL. Sorted nonresponding memory CD4+ T cells were CD40L-negative, CD69-negative, CD45RO-high. For 18 hours, CD8-depleted PBMCs received anti-CD28/CD49d costimulation, a CD40-blocking antibody and enfuvirtide. The CDR3 has 15 amino acids. CDR1 is KGHDR, CDR2 SFDVKD, per germline. V gave up 4 bases and J gave up 1 base, with 10 bases separating them.

Sequenced here: CD4+ T cells sorted from PBMCs after roughly 18-hour stimulation, sampled from a patient who received antiretroviral therapy. This receptor was taken from an adult man with HIV who was CMV-seropositive. The chain uses TRBV24-1 and TRBJ2-4, with TRBD1 as a possible D gene (5 bases). In DNA form, the CDR3 reads TGTGCCACCAGTGAAAAGGGGTCGGCCAAAAACATTCAGTACTTC. Its protein is CATSEKGSAKNIQYF.